This T cell receptor beta chain originates from a study of blood T cell repertoires in COVID-19. For the study at large: Donors in the United States, Italy and Spain gave samples during acute or convalescent COVID-19.

Authors' data handling: The assay estimated nucleated cells by amplifying reference gene primers. The method was immunoSEQ multiplex PCR; TCRdb's version includes in-frame clones alone and lacks a portion of them. V, J and clone size were drawn from that table, and D and trimming were deduced from the DNA. The sample has 150,000 to 200,000 clones, approximately 88% seen once. A single count supports this clone. CDR3 size: 15 residues. Germline assignment: CDR1 LNHDA and CDR2 SQIVND (reference sequence). V dropped 3 bases and J dropped 7; count of bases not matched to a gene: 9. The chain combines TRBV19 with TRBJ1-2; 9 nucleotides line up with TRBD1. The sequence was collected from a woman aged 45-60 years with acute or convalescent COVID-19. Sequences were obtained from peripheral blood. CDR3 protein: CASSIGTGPGLGYTF. CDR3 DNA: TGTGCCAGTAGTATTGGGACAGGGCCGGGTCTTGGCTACACCTTC.